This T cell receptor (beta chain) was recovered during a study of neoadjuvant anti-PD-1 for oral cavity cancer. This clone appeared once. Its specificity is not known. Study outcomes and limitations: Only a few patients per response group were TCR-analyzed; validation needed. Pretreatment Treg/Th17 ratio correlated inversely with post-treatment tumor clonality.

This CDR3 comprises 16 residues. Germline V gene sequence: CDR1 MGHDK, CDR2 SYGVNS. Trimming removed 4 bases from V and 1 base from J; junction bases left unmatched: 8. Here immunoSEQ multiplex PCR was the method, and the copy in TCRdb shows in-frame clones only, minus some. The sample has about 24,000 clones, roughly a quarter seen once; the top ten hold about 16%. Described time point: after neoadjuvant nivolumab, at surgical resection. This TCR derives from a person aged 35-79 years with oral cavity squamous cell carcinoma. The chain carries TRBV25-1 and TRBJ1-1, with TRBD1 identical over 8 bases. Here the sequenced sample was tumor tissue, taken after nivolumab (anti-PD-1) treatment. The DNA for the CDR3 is TGTGCCAGCAGTGGGCAGTGGACAGGGAGGAACACTGAAGCTTTCTTT. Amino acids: CASSGQWTGRNTEAFF.